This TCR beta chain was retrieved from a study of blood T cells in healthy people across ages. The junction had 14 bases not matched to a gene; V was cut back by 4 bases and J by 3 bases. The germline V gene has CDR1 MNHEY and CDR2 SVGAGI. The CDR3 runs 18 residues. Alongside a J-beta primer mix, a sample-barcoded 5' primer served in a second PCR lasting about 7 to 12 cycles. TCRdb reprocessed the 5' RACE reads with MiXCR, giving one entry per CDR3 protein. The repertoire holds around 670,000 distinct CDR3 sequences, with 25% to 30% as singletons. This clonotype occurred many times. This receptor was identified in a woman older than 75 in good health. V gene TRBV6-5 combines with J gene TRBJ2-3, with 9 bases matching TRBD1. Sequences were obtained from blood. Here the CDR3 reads CASSSGTGSSPITDTQYF. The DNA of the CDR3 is TGTGCCAGCAGTTCCGGGACAGGGTCTAGTCCTATTACAGATACGCAGTATTTT.